This T cell receptor beta chain was sequenced in a study of patients and donors after allogeneic stem cell transplantation. One entry per CDR3 protein results from TCRdb running MiXCR on the RT-PCR reads. The sample gives approximately 150,000 distinct CDR3 sequences, about 30% of which show up once; about 3.3% is in the top ten. Trimming shortened V by 5 bases and J by 8 bases, and 11 bases separated the two germline ends. The CDR3 is 12 residues long. Germline CDR1 reads SGHTS; CDR2 reads YDEGEE. The specimen sequenced was blood, either unsorted or a sorted T cell fraction (not recorded which). The chain joins TRBV5-8 to TRBJ2-1; TRBD1 or TRBD2 may be the D gene (5 bases each). The clonotype comes from a human donor who was either an allogeneic HSCT recipient or a stem cell or donor lymphocyte infusion donor (not recorded which). It is not recorded whose cells these are; they may come from a transplant donor. The CDR3 spells CASSFQGDEQFF. CDR3 nucleotides: TGTGCCAGCAGTTTTCAGGGAGATGAGCAGTTCTTC.